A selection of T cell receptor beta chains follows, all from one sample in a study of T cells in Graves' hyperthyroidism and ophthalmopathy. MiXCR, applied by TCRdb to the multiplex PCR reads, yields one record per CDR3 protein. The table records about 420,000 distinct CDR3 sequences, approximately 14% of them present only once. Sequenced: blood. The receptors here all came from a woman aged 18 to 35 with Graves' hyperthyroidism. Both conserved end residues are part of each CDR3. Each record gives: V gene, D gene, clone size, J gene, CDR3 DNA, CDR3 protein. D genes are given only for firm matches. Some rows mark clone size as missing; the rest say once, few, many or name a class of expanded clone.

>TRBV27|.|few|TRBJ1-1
TGTGCCAGCAGCCTAATAGGACAGCCTGAAGCTTTCTTT
CASSLIGQPEAFF
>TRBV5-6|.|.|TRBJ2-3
TGTGCCAGCAAGGACAACCCCACAGATACGCAGTATTTT
CASKDNPTDTQYF
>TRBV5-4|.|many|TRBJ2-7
TGTGCCAGCAGCTTGGAACAGGGAAGGAGCTACGAGCAGTACTTC
CASSLEQGRSYEQYF
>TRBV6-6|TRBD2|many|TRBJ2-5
TGTGCCAGCAGTTACGGGGCGGGGGGTCAGGAGACCCAGTACTTC
CASSYGAGGQETQYF
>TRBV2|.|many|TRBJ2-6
TGTGCCAGCAGACCACGGGCCAGGGCCGTCTCTGGGGCCAACGTCCTGACTTTC
CASRPRARAVSGANVLTF
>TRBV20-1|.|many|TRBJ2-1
TGCAGTGCTAAGGAGTCCTCGAGCTCCTACAATGAGCAGTTCTTC
CSAKESSSSYNEQFF
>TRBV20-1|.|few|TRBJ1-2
TGCAGTGCTGAACTGATTTGGTGGAGACATGGCTACACCTTC
CSAELIWWRHGYTF
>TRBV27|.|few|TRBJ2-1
TGTGCCAGCGGGGACTTCACTAATGAGCAGTTCTTC
CASGDFTNEQFF
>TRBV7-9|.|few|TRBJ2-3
TGTGCCAGCAGCTTCCCAGGGGGGGGGCCCACAGATACGCAGTATTTT
CASSFPGGGPTDTQYF
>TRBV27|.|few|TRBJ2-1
TGTGCCAGCAGTTCTCTTACTGAGCAGTTCTTC
CASSSLTEQFF
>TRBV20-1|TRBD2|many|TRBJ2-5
TGCAGTGCTTTCCGACTAGCGGGGGGCCAAGAGACCCAGTACTTC
CSAFRLAGGQETQYF
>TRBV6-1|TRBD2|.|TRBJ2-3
TGTGCCAGCAGTGAGGCGGGGGGTAACACAGATACGCAGTATTTT
CASSEAGGNTDTQYF
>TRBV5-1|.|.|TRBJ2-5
TGCGCCAGCAGCTCCGATCTGGCGGATCAAGAGACCCAGTACTTC
CASSSDLADQETQYF
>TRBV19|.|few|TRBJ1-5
TGTGCCAGTATTCGACGGAGTAATAGCAATCAGCCCCAGCATTTT
CASIRRSNSNQPQHF
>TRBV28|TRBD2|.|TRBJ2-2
TGTGCCATTCCGGGACTAGTAGGGACCGGGGAGCTGTTTTTT
CAIPGLVGTGELFF
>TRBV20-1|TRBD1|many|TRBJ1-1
TGCAGTGCTCCCCGACAGGGATACACTGAAGCTTTCTTT
CSAPRQGYTEAFF
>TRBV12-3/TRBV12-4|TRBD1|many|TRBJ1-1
TGTGCCAGCAGTCCGGACAGGTTACACACTGAAGCTTTCTTT
CASSPDRLHTEAFF
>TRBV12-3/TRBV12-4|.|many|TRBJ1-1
TGTGCCAGCCTAAGGGCTCGAAACACTGAAGCTTTCTTT
CASLRARNTEAFF
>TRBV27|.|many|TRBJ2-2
TGTGCCAGCAGTACCGGTACGAACACCGGGGAGCTGTTTTTT
CASSTGTNTGELFF
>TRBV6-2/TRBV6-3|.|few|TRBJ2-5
TGTGCCAGCAGTTACTCGCCTGCGGGGGCCGTCTTCCAAGAGACCCAGTACTTC
CASSYSPAGAVFQETQYF
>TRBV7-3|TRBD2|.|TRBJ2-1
TGTGCCAGCAGCTTAGAGGGGACTAGCGGCTACAATGAGCAGTTCTTC
CASSLEGTSGYNEQFF
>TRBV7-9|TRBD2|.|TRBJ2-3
TGTGCCAGCAGCCCTCTAGCGGGGGGGCCTGGCGAAGATACGCAGTATTTT
CASSPLAGGPGEDTQYF